This T cell receptor beta chain was found in a study of shared clonotypes between healthy human individuals. This CDR3 contains 14 residues. Germline CDR1 and CDR2: MNHEY and SMNVEV (reference sequence). The V end lost 6 bases, the J end lost 7 bases, and 18 bases lay between the germline ends. Produced via immunoSEQ multiplex PCR; TCRdb's table is partial and in-frame only. The sample includes some 1,400,000 clones, around 97% of them seen just once. The specimen was naive CD4+ T cells sorted from blood. The subset was: CD45RA+ positively selected. The chain couples TRBV27 to TRBJ1-2; a weak D match, TRBD1 (5 bases). The clonotype was recovered from a man aged 25-40 years in good health. DNA of the CDR3: TGTGCCAGCAGCGGTATCACTCAGGGTTCTGGCTACACCTTC. It translates to CASSGITQGSGYTF.